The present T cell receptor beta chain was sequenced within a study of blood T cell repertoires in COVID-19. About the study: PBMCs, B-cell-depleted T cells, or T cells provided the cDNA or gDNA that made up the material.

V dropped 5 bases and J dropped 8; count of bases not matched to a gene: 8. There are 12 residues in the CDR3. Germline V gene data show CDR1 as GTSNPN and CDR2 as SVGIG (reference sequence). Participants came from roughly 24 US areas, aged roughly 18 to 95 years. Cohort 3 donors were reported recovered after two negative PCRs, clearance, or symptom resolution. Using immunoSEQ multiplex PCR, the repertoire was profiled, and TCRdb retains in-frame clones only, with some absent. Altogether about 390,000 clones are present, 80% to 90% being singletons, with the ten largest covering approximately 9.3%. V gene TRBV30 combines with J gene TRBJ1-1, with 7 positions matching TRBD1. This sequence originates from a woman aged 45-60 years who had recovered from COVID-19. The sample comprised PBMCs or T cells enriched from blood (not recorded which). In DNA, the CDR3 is TGTGCCTGGTCCTCGACAGGGCTGGAAGCTTTCTTT. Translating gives CAWSSTGLEAFF.